Given below is one T cell receptor (beta chain) in context. V lost 0 bases and J lost 2, with 4 bases in between. The CDR3 loop spans 12 amino acids. CDR1 is SQVTM and CDR2 is ANQGSEA in the germline V gene. This entry belongs to a study of blood T cell repertoires in COVID-19. The wider study: From T cells, B-cell-depleted T cells, or PBMCs came the material, which was cDNA or gDNA.

In the source study's methods: Estimation of nucleated cell counts relied on the amplification of reference gene primers. Some clones are missing from TCRdb's copy, which holds only in-frame ones; the method was immunoSEQ multiplex PCR. Clone size and V and J calls were adopted from that table, with D and trimming inferred from the DNA. Among some 90,000 clones listed, roughly 80% were seen once. The receptor was isolated from a man between 60 and 75 years old with acute or convalescent COVID-19. The sample comprised peripheral blood. The chain carries TRBV29-1 and TRBJ1-1; D gene uncertain. CDR3 nucleotides: TGCAGCGTTGAAGACCTCAACACTGAAGCTTTCTTT. This gives the protein CSVEDLNTEAFF.